The following is a T cell receptor (beta chain) sequence with its context. Antigen specificity is unknown. Some clones are missing from TCRdb's copy, which holds only in-frame ones; the method was immunoSEQ multiplex PCR. The table shows under 150,000 clones, with over 80% occurring only once. This record belongs to a study of T cell responses to AZD1222 COVID-19 vaccine. Findings of the study overall: Regions 160-218 and 743-854 held dominance among vaccine-associated CD4 TCRs, which spanned spike. Females outnumbered males among donors, who were mostly white British; clonal diversity was possibly underestimated. Spike-specific TCR breadth and depth went up after people got two AZD1222 doses. It was only after the peak T cell response that any repertoires were sampled.

Germline CDR1 and CDR2: SGHRS and YFSETQ. The V gene lost 2 bases and the J gene lost 4 bases, with 13 bases spanning the gap. This CDR3 has 16 residues. The chain carries TRBV5-1 and TRBJ2-6; weak D call: TRBD1 (6 bases). The clonotype originates from an adult in good health. Material: peripheral blood, obtained on day 0 of MenACWY control vaccination. CDR3 in DNA: TGCGCCAGCAGCTTAGTACAGGGTTCCGGGGCCAACGTCCTGACTTTC. Amino acid sequence: CASSLVQGSGANVLTF. The entire variable domain, with the rest obtained from reference TRBV5-1 and TRBJ2-6, is as follows: KAGVTQTPRYLIKTRGQQVTLSCSPISGHRSVSWYQQTPGQGLQFLFEYFSETQRNKGNFPGRFSGRQFSNSRSEMNVSTLELGDSALYLCASSLVQGSGANVLTFGAGSRLTVL.